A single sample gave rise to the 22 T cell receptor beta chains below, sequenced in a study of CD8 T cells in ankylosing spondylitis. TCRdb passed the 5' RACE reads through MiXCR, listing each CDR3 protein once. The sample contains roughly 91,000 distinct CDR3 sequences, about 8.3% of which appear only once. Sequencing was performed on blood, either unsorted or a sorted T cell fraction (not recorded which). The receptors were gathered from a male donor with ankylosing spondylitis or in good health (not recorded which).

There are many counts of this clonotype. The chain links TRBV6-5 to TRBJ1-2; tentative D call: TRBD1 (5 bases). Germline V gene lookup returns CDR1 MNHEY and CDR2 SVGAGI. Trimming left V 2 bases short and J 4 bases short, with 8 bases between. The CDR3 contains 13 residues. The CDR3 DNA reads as TGTGCCAGCAGTTACACAGGCGTCTATGGCTACACCTTC. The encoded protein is CASSYTGVYGYTF.

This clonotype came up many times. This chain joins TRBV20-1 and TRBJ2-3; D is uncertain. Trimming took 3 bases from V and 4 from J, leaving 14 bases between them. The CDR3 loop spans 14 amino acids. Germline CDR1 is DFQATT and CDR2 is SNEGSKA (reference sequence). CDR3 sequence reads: CSASLEFGADTQYF. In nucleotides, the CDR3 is TGCAGTGCTAGTTTGGAGTTCGGCGCAGATACGCAGTATTTT.

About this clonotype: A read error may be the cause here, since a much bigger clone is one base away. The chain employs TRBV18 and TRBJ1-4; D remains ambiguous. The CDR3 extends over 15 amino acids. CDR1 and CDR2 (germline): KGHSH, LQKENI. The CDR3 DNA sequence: TGTGCCAGCTTACCAAGGCCAAGAGATAATGAAAAACTGTTTTTT. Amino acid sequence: CASLPRPRDNEKLFF.

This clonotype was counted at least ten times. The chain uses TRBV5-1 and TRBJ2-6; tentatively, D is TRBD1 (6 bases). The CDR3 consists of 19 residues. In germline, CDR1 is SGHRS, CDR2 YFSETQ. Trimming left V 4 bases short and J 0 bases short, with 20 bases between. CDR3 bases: TGCGCCAGCAGCCGGGCCAGGGGCTCAGGCCCCTCTGGGGCCAACGTCCTGACTTTC. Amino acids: CASSRARGSGPSGANVLTF.

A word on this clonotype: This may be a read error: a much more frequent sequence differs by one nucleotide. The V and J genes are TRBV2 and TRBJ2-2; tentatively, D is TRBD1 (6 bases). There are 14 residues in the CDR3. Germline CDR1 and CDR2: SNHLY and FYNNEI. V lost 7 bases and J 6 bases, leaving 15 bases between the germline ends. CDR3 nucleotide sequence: TGTGCCAGCAAACGGGACACAAACGCCGGGGAGCTGTTTTTT. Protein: CASKRDTNAGELFF. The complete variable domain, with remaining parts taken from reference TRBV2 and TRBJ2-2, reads EPEVTQTPSHQVTQMGQEVILRCVPISNHLYFYWYRQILGQKVEFLVSFYNNEISEKSEIFDDQFSVERPDGSNFTLKIRSTKLEDSAMYFCASKRDTNAGELFFGEGSRLTVL.

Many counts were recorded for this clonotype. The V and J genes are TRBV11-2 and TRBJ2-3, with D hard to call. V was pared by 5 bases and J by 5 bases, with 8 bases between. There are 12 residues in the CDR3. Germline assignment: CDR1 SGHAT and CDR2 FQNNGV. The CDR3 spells CASSPSIDTQYF. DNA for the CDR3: TGTGCCAGCAGCCCCTCGATAGATACGCAGTATTTT.

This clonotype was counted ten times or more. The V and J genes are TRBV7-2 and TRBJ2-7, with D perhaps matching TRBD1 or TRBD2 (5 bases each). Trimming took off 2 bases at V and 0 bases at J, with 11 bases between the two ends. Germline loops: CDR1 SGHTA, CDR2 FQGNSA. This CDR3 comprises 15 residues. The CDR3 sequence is CASSLQAGSSYEQYF. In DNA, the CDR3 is TGTGCCAGCAGCTTACAGGCAGGGAGCTCCTACGAGCAGTACTTC.

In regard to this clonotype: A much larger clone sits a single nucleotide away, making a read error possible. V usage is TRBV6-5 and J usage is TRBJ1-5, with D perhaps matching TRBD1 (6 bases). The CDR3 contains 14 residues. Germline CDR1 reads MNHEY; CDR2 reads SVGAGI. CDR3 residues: CASSYSTTGQPKHF. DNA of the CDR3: TGTGCCAGCAGTTACTCAACGACAGGTCAGCCCAAGCATTTT.

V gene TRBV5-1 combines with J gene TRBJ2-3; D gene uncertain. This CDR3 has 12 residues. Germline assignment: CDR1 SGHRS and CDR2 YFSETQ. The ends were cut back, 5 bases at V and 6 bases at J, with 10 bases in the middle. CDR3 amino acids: CASRPDTDTQYF. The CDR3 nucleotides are TGCGCCAGCAGACCAGACACGGATACGCAGTATTTT.

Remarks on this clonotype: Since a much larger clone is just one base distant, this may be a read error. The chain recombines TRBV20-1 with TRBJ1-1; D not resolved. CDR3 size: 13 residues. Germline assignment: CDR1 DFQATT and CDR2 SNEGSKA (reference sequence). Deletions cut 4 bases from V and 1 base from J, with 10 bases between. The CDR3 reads CSATQYPNTEAFF. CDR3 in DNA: TGCAGTGCTACACAGTACCCGAACACTGAAGCTTTCTTT.

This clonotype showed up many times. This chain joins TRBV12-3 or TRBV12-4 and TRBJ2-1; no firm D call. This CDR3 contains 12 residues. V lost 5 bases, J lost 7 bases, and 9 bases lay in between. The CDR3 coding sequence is TGTGCCAGCAGTCCCCCCGTGAATGAGCAGTTCTTC. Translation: CASSPPVNEQFF.

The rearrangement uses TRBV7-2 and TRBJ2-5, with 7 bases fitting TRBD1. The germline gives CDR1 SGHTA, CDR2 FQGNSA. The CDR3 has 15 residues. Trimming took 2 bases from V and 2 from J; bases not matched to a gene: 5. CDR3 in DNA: TGTGCCAGCAGCTTACAGACAGGGAGTCAAGAGACCCAGTACTTC. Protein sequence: CASSLQTGSQETQYF.

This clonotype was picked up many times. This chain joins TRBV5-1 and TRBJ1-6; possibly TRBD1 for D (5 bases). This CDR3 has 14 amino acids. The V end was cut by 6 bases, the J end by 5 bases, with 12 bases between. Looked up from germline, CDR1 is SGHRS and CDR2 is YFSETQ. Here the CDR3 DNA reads TGCGCCAGCAACCGGGACGGAGATAATTCACCCCTCCACTTT. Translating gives CASNRDGDNSPLHF. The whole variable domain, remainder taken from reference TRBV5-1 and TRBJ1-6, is KAGVTQTPRYLIKTRGQQVTLSCSPISGHRSVSWYQQTPGQGLQFLFEYFSETQRNKGNFPGRFSGRQFSNSRSEMNVSTLELGDSALYLCASNRDGDNSPLHFGNGTRLTVT.

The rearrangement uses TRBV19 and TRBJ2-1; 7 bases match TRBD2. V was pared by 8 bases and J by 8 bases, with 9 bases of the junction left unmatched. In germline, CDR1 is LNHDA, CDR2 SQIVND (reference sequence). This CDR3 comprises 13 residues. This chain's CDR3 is CASRGGGDDEQFF. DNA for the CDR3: TGTGCCAGTCGTGGCGGGGGTGACGATGAGCAGTTCTTC.

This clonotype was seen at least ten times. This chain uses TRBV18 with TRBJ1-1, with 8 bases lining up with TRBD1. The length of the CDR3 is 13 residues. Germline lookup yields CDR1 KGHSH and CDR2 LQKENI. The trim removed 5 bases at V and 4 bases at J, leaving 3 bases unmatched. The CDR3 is CASSSGQGTEAFF. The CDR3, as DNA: TGTGCCAGCTCATCAGGACAGGGCACTGAAGCTTTCTTT.

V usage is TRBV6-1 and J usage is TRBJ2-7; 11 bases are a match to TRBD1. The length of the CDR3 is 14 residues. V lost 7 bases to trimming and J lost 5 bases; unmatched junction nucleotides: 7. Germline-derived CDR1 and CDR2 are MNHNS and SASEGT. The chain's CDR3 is CASTRGQGGHEQYF. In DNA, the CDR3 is TGTGCCAGCACCAGGGGACAGGGGGGCCACGAGCAGTACTTC.

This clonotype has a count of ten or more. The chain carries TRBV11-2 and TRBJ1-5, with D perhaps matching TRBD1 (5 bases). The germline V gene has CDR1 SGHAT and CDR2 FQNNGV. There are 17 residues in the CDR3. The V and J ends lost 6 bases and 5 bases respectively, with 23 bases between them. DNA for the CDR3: TGTGCCAGCAGTCCGGGTATCGGCTCCGTGGGGGATCAGCCCCAGCATTTT. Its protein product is CASSPGIGSVGDQPQHF.

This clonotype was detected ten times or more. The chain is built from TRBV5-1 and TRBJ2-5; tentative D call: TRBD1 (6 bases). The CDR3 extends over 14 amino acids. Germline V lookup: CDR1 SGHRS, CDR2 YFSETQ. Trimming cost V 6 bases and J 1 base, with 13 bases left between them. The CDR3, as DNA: TGCGCCAGCAAGTCAGGGGATTTCCAAGAGACCCAGTACTTC. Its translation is CASKSGDFQETQYF.

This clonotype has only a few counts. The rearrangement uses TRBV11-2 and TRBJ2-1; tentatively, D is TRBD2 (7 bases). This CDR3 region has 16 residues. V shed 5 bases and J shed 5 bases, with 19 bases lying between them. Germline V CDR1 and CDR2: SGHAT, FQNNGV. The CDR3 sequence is CASSRFAGAQDNEQFF. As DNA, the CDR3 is TGTGCCAGCAGCCGATTCGCGGGGGCGCAGGACAATGAGCAGTTCTTC.

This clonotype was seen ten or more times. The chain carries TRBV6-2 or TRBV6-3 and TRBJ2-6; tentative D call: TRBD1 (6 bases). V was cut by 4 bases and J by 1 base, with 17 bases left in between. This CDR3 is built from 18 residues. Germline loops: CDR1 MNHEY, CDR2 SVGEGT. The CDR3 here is CASSSTGTIGSGANVLTF. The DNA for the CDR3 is TGTGCCAGCAGTTCTACCGGGACAATAGGGTCTGGGGCCAACGTCCTGACTTTC.

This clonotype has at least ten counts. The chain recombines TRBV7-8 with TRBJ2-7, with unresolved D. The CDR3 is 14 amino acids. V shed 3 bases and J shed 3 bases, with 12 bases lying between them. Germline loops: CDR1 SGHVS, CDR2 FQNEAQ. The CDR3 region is CASSFQVTIYEQYF. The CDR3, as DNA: TGTGCCAGCAGCTTCCAAGTTACGATCTACGAGCAGTACTTC.

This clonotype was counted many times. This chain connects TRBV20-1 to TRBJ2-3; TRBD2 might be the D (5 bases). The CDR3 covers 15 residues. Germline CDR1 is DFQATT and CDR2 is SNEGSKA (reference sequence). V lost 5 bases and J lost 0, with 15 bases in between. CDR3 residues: CSAPPAGLSTDTQYF. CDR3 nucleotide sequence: TGCAGTGCTCCCCCGGCGGGTCTAAGCACAGATACGCAGTATTTT.